This TCR beta chain appears in the sequencing data of a study of PD-L1 blockade in urothelial cancer. Study results and caveats: Durable-benefit patients had greater expansion of tumor-associated blood clones at 3 weeks.

This clone was observed a handful of times. Its target is unknown. Time point described: pretreatment peripheral blood. The CDR3 loop spans 15 amino acids. Germline CDR1 is SGHNT and CDR2 is YENEEA. V lost 5 bases, J lost 8 bases, and 5 bases stayed unmatched. Sequencing was performed with immunoSEQ multiplex PCR; in TCRdb, only in-frame clones are kept and a portion is missing. The sample contains around 45,000 clones, approximately 85% of which appear only once. This receptor was taken from a man aged 50 to 60 with urothelial cancer. The source material was PBMCs, sampled around atezolizumab (anti-PD-L1) treatment. The V gene is TRBV11-3, the J gene TRBJ2-1, with TRBD2 matching over 14 bases. This CDR3 reads CASSQGLAGVDEQFF. The CDR3, as DNA: TGTGCCAGCAGCCAGGGACTAGCGGGAGTAGATGAGCAGTTCTTC.